This T cell receptor (beta chain) was found in a study of neurological immune-mediated disorders. TCRdb itself ran the 5' RACE reads through MiXCR, one entry per CDR3 protein. Counted here are tens of thousands of distinct CDR3 sequences, 12% to 15% occurring once; the ten biggest clones make up 4.6%. Points from the study as a whole: TCR clonal expansion peaked in HTLV-1-associated myelopathy patients and was lowest in multiple sclerosis patients.

This clonotype was found many times. Its antigen is unknown. Described time point: longitudinal time-point 1 (baseline). The unsorted libraries were produced from 2 million PBMCs held at -80 C. CDR3 length: 14 amino acids. CDR1 is MNHEY, CDR2 SVGAGI, per germline. V lost 5 bases to trimming and J lost 4 bases, with 13 bases between them. The sequencing input was PBMCs. The rearrangement joins TRBV6-5 to TRBJ2-3, with D possibly matching TRBD1 (6 bases). The receptor's source is a female donor with HTLV-1-associated myelopathy (HAM/TSP). CDR3 DNA sequence: TGTGCCAGCAGTATGTGGGGGCCCGCAGATACGCAGTATTTT. Protein sequence: CASSMWGPADTQYF.